Shown below are 8 T cell receptor beta chains from a single sample sequenced in a study of post-analysis software for immune sequencing data. Their specific antigens are unknown. Unique molecular identifiers tagged the TCR beta cDNA libraries. MiXCR, applied by TCRdb to the PCR reads, yields one record per CDR3 protein. The top ten hold approximately 0.6% of the sample, which has hundreds of thousands of distinct CDR3 sequences, 30% seen once. Whole-study results and caveats: In patients, TRBV5-6, TRBV5-1 and TRBV20-1 belonged to five TRBV segments found more frequently than in controls.

Input material: blood. The receptor source for this set is a girl between 5 and 17 years old with multiple sclerosis.

This chain uses TRBV12-3 or TRBV12-4 with TRBJ1-1; D is undetermined. The CDR3 runs to 13 residues. V lost 7 bases and J lost 0, with 9 bases in between. CDR3 bases: TGTGCCAGCACCTCCCTTATGAACACTGAAGCTTTCTTT. Its translation is CASTSLMNTEAFF.

The chain uses TRBV3-1 and TRBJ2-2, with TRBD1 identical over 8 bases. The CDR3 is 13 residues long. With V trimmed by 11 bases and J by 3 bases, 5 bases remained unmatched. The V gene's germline CDR1 is LGHDT and CDR2 YNNKEL (reference sequence). For the CDR3, the DNA is TGTGCCTCGACAGGGGCGGACACCGGGGAGCTGTTTTTT. It is translated as CASTGADTGELFF. Full variable domain (rest looked up from reference TRBV3-1 and TRBJ2-2): DTAVSQTPKYLVTQMGNDKSIKCEQNLGHDTMYWYKQDSKKFLKIMFSYNNKELIINETVPNRFSPKSPDKAHLNLHINSLELGDSAVYFCASTGADTGELFFGEGSRLTVL.

The chain joins TRBV6-1 to TRBJ2-6, with D possibly being TRBD1 (5 bases). V dropped 11 bases and J dropped 3 bases, with 11 bases sitting between them. The germline CDR1 and CDR2 sequences are MNHNS and SASEGT. The CDR3 length is 13 residues. CDR3 sequence (DNA): TGTGCCGTAACACAGGTTGGGGCCAACGTCCTGACTTTC. Amino acid sequence: CAVTQVGANVLTF.

The chain combines TRBV27 with TRBJ2-3; no clear D. CDR1 is MNHEY and CDR2 is SMNVEV in the germline V gene (reference sequence). The CDR3 contains 14 residues. V was shortened by 2 bases and J by 0 bases, with 6 bases between the two germline ends. The CDR3 DNA sequence: TGTGCCAGCAGTTTAATTGGTAGCACAGATACGCAGTATTTT. This gives the protein CASSLIGSTDTQYF.

The genes are TRBV27 and TRBJ2-3; 10 positions match TRBD1. Per germline, CDR1 MNHEY and CDR2 SMNVEV (reference sequence). This CDR3 region has 15 residues. With 4 bases clipped from V and 2 bases from J, the junction kept 3 bases outside the gene matches. The CDR3 DNA is TGTGCCAGCAGTTGGGGACAGGGGAACACAGATACGCAGTATTTT. Amino acid sequence: CASSWGQGNTDTQYF.

The J gene is TRBJ1-4, the V gene TRBV7-2; D uncertain. V dropped 3 bases and J dropped 8 bases, with 10 bases sitting between them. This CDR3 spans 13 amino acids. CDR1 is SGHTA and CDR2 is FQGNSA in the germline V gene. CDR3 region: CASSFFLGEKLFF. In DNA form, the CDR3 reads TGTGCCAGCAGCTTCTTTTTAGGGGAAAAACTGTTTTTT.

This clonotype was recorded many times. The rearrangement joins TRBV29-1 to TRBJ1-2; D remains ambiguous. Per germline, CDR1 SQVTM and CDR2 ANQGSEA. The CDR3 extends over 12 amino acids. V lost 5 bases to trimming and J lost 2 bases, with 9 bases between them. The CDR3 nucleotides read TGCAGCGTTTCCGCCGGGAACTATGGCTACACCTTC. Residues: CSVSAGNYGYTF.

Points on this clonotype: The CDR3 ends on some other residue instead of the conserved phenylalanine or tryptophan, so this is likely a read error. The DNA is omitted, as the CDR3 cannot be located on it reliably, and the CDR3 follows TCRdb's listing. The chain links TRBV10-3 to TRBJ1-4. Including both end residues, the CDR3 is 13 amino acids long. Germline V lookup: CDR1 ENHRY, CDR2 SYGVKD. CDR3 sequence: CAISPTARGGSFS.